This entry describes one TCR beta chain. This clonotype was picked up a small number of times. What this receptor recognizes is not known. Base qualities are not recorded, but no much larger clone differs from it by a single base. The sample belongs to a study of T cell repertoires in cytomegalovirus infection (dated by TCRdb to about 2019). For the wider study: Donor HLA type was relevant to the analysis, as public TCR beta signatures indicated carriage of CMV infection together with the matching HLA type. Overall results and qualifications from the work: The ex vivo response was dominated by HLA-C-restricted CMV-specific TCR beta clonotypes, which also provided the single most frequent clonotype in two of eight donors. In both this cohort and an independent roughly 350-donor cohort, the cumulative frequency of public TCR beta family members distinguished carriers of CMV infection plus the relevant HLA type.

The run used an Illumina HiSeq 1500. The public reads were reprocessed in TCRdb via fastp at Q25 and MiXCR, keeping in-frame beta chains. Each CDR3 protein appears once, grouped with its most common genes and DNA. For this sample the table gives some 110,000 distinct CDR3 sequences, of which around 10% were detected only once. The ten largest clones capture over 25% of the sample. The CDR3, cysteine through phenylalanine, is 14 amino acids long. Only the CDR3 portion is preserved as DNA: 42 bases, with reading frame beginning at the first base. The junction shows trimming of 7 bases on V and 2 bases on J, plus 15 bases between the germline ends. The germline V gene sets CDR1 to MDHEN and CDR2 to SYDVKM.

This receptor chain uses TRBV28 and TRBJ2-7; there is no confident call for the D gene. Sequencing was carried out using PBMCs, sequenced either directly or after in vitro stimulation (not recorded which). This clonotype originated in a human donor in good health (CMV status not recorded). Some clones in this sample may be carry-over from other donors' samples. CDR3 reads: CASMSVGGPYEQYF. The nucleotides are TGTGCCAGCATGAGTGTAGGCGGCCCCTACGAGCAGTACTTC.